Below, 3 T cell receptor beta chains from the same sample are listed, as sequenced in a study of blood T cell repertoires in COVID-19. Sequenced by immunoSEQ multiplex PCR; TCRdb stores in-frame clones only, minus some. The sample holds under 250,000 clones, roughly 88% seen once. The sequencing input was peripheral blood. The receptor source for this set is a man aged 35-49 years with acute or convalescent COVID-19.

There are a few counts of this clone. The chain employs TRBV5-4 and TRBJ1-2; 9 nucleotides line up with TRBD1. The CDR3 covers 14 residues. J lost 2 bases, V lost 4 bases, and 3 bases had no gene match. CDR1 and CDR2 from the germline V gene are SGHNT and YYREEE (reference sequence). The CDR3 coding sequence is TGTGCCAGCAGCCCGGACAGGGGAAACTATGGCTACACCTTC. Amino acids: CASSPDRGNYGYTF.

V and J are TRBV6-5 and TRBJ1-5; D is ambiguous. V gave up 8 bases and J gave up 0 bases, with 8 bases separating them. Germline loops: CDR1 MNHEY, CDR2 SVGAGI. The length of the CDR3 is 13 residues. CDR3 sequence: CASRLYSNQPQHF. CDR3 DNA: TGTGCCAGCCGACTGTATAGCAATCAGCCCCAGCATTTT.

V is TRBV12-3 or TRBV12-4 and J is TRBJ2-7; D not certain. The CDR3 has 13 amino acids. Trimming stripped 2 bases from V and 3 bases from J, with 8 bases between. The CDR3 bases are TGTGCCAGCAGTTTATTGACAAGCTACGAGCAGTACTTC. This encodes CASSLLTSYEQYF.